This paragraph reports one T cell receptor (beta chain). Its antigen is unidentified. The read falls 3 residues short of the CDR3 end, and the missing part is taken from the germline J gene. The source of the sample is a study of T cell clonality in common variable immunodeficiency. Overall study findings and caveats: CVID subjects showed higher TCRbeta clonality than healthy controls. Links between repertoire features and CVID complications were heterogeneity-limited. CVID subjects shared fewer TCRbeta clones than healthy controls did. Reportedly, TCR beta sequences from common variable immunodeficiency showed fewer deletions and N-nucleotide insertions.

Profiled with immunoSEQ multiplex PCR; TCRdb holds only in-frame clones, not every one. The sample contains around 34,000 clones, none of them singletons. The CDR3 spans 14 residues. Germline CDR1 is GTSNPN and CDR2 is SVGIG (reference sequence). V shed 3 bases and J shed 7 bases, with 13 bases lying between them. The chain couples TRBV30 to TRBJ1-6, with D maybe TRBD1 (6 bases). The clonotype was recovered from a person aged 18 to 75 in good health. Source material: peripheral blood mononuclear cells. CDR3 protein: CAWSSGTLNSPLHF. The DNA read from the CDR3 is TGTGCCTGGAGCTCCGGGACACTCAATTCACCC.